The 24 T cell receptor beta chains reported below all come from one sample, sequenced in a study of cytomegalovirus exposure and HLA in healthy donors. The table came from immunoSEQ multiplex PCR; TCRdb's copy has only in-frame clones and leaves some out. This sample has fewer than 200,000 clones, with about 83% found just once. Sequenced input: PBMCs. Receptors were obtained from a woman in her 30s in good health and CMV-seronegative.

V and J are TRBV6-1 and TRBJ2-7, with D possibly matching TRBD1 (5 bases). Germline loops: CDR1 MNHNS, CDR2 SASEGT. This CDR3 is 13 amino acids long. V shed 6 bases and J shed 3 bases, with 12 bases lying between them. The CDR3 nucleotides read TGTGCCAGCAGACAGGTGACCAACTACGAGCAGTACTTC. Protein: CASRQVTNYEQYF.

The chain carries TRBV5-1 and TRBJ1-2, with 7 bases lining up with TRBD1. Germline values: CDR1 SGHRS, CDR2 YFSETQ. The CDR3 is 18 residues long. Trimming at V came to 4 bases and at J to 1 base, leaving 16 bases not matched to a gene. The CDR3 reads CASSPGQAITNLNYGYTF. In nucleotides, the CDR3 is TGCGCCAGCAGCCCCGGACAGGCGATTACAAATCTTAACTATGGCTACACCTTC.

The chain couples TRBV7-8 to TRBJ2-3, with D hard to call. This CDR3 spans 14 amino acids. Germline assignment: CDR1 SGHVS and CDR2 FQNEAQ. The V end lost 5 bases, the J end lost 5 bases, and 14 bases lay between the germline ends. The CDR3 DNA sequence: TGTGCCAGCAGCCCCGATACTATCGTAGATACGCAGTATTTT. This translates into CASSPDTIVDTQYF.

This chain joins TRBV2 and TRBJ2-7; D not resolved. The CDR3 loop spans 16 amino acids. Trimming stripped 6 bases from V and 0 bases from J, with 18 bases between. Germline CDR1 and CDR2: SNHLY and FYNNEI. CDR3 sequence: CASRKNPSMSSYEQYF. CDR3 DNA sequence: TGTGCCAGCAGGAAGAATCCAAGCATGAGCTCCTACGAGCAGTACTTC. The variable domain in full, completed from reference TRBV2 and TRBJ2-7, reads EPEVTQTPSHQVTQMGQEVILRCVPISNHLYFYWYRQILGQKVEFLVSFYNNEISEKSEIFDDQFSVERPDGSNFTLKIRSTKLEDSAMYFCASRKNPSMSSYEQYFGPGTRLTVT.

The gene calls are TRBV29-1 and TRBJ1-4, with TRBD1 matching over 7 bases. V lost 7 bases and J lost 6; bases outside the gene matches: 8. CDR3 length: 13 residues. Germline CDR1 is SQVTM and CDR2 is ANQGSEA. CDR3 region: CSAAGDSHEKLFF. The DNA for the CDR3 is TGCAGCGCCGCCGGGGACAGCCATGAAAAACTGTTTTTT.

The chain has TRBV5-4 and TRBJ2-3; a possible D gene is TRBD2 (5 bases). Germline CDR1 is SGHNT and CDR2 is YYREEE (reference sequence). This CDR3 comprises 16 residues. V was clipped by 2 bases and J by 2 bases, with 15 bases between them. CDR3 DNA: TGTGCCAGCAGCTTTGGCGGGCCCGGAGACACAGATACGCAGTATTTT. Translation gives CASSFGGPGDTDTQYF.

This sequence joins TRBV7-9 and TRBJ1-2; tentative D call: TRBD1 (6 bases). This CDR3 region has 14 residues. V gave up 3 bases and J gave up 6 bases, with 14 bases separating them. From germline, CDR1 is SEHNR and CDR2 FQNEAQ (reference sequence). Here the CDR3 reads CASSLRTGSDGYTF. In DNA, the CDR3 is TGTGCCAGCAGCTTGAGAACAGGGTCCGATGGCTACACCTTC.

The chain couples TRBV27 to TRBJ1-5, with TRBD1 matching 11 bases. CDR3 length: 16 residues. Trimming cost V 0 bases and J 2 bases; bases outside gene matches: 0. Germline V CDR1 and CDR2: MNHEY, SMNVEV (reference sequence). The CDR3 nucleotides are TGTGCCAGCAGTTTATCGGGACAGGGGGGCAATCAGCCCCAGCATTTT. Its protein is CASSLSGQGGNQPQHF.

A few counts support this clone. The chain couples TRBV7-9 to TRBJ2-2, with a weak D call TRBD1 (5 bases). Germline V gene sequence: CDR1 SEHNR, CDR2 FQNEAQ (reference sequence). Trimming took 5 bases from V and 9 from J, leaving 13 bases between them. CDR3 length equals 13 residues. In DNA form, the CDR3 reads TGTGCCAGCAGCCCGCAGGGATCTCGGGAGCTGTTTTTT. Its translation: CASSPQGSRELFF.

V and J are TRBV15 and TRBJ2-7; 8 nucleotides match TRBD1. Trimming at V came to 0 bases and at J to 2 bases, leaving 12 bases not matched to a gene. The length of the CDR3 is 18 residues. CDR1 is LNHNV and CDR2 is YYDKDF in the germline V gene (reference sequence). This chain's CDR3 is CATSRDAGGTRITYEQYF. The CDR3 DNA follows: TGTGCCACCAGCAGAGATGCAGGGGGCACGCGCATTACCTACGAGCAGTACTTC.

This sequence joins TRBV15 and TRBJ1-3, with D uncertain. This CDR3 comprises 19 residues. Germline loops: CDR1 LNHNV, CDR2 YYDKDF (reference sequence). Trimming stripped 0 bases from V and 3 bases from J, with 21 bases between. The CDR3 DNA is TGTGCCACCAGCAGAGATAGAGTTCACGACCCGGAGATTGGAAACACCATATATTTT. Its protein is CATSRDRVHDPEIGNTIYF.

This clone was detected only once. The V and J genes are TRBV7-9 and TRBJ2-7, with 10 bases fitting TRBD1. Trimming at V came to 5 bases and at J to 12 bases, leaving 7 bases not matched to a gene. This CDR3 region has 12 residues. From germline, CDR1 is SEHNR and CDR2 FQNEAQ (reference sequence). CDR3 sequence: CASSATGGEPYF. DNA of the CDR3: TGTGCCAGCAGCGCGACAGGGGGCGAACCGTACTTC.

The chain links TRBV7-6 to TRBJ2-7; no reliable D call. CDR1 is SGHVS and CDR2 is FNYEAQ in the germline V gene. V was shortened by 3 bases and J by 5 bases, with 11 bases between the two germline ends. CDR3 length: 13 amino acids. The CDR3 coding sequence is TGTGCCAGCAGCTTTTTTAATACAGACGAGCAGTACTTC. As protein: CASSFFNTDEQYF. Looking up the rest from reference TRBV7-6 and TRBJ2-7 gives the full variable domain: GAGVSQSPRYKVTKRGQDVALRCDPISGHVSLYWYRQALGQGPEFLTYFNYEAQQDKSGLPNDRFSAERPEGSISTLTIQRTEQRDSAMYRCASSFFNTDEQYFGPGTRLTVT.

V gene TRBV11-2 combines with J gene TRBJ1-2, with D unclear. The CDR3 has 14 amino acids. Germline assignment: CDR1 SGHAT and CDR2 FQNNGV. Trimming stripped 1 base from V and 7 bases from J, with 13 bases between. CDR3 loop: CASSLASQASGYTF. CDR3 DNA sequence: TGTGCCAGCAGCTTAGCGTCACAAGCGAGTGGCTACACCTTC.

The chain has TRBV7-2 and TRBJ1-1; perhaps TRBD1 as D (5 bases). Trimming took 5 bases from V and 3 from J, leaving 7 bases between them. The CDR3 contains 12 residues. CDR1 and CDR2 (germline): SGHTA, FQGNSA. The DNA of the CDR3 is TGTGCCAGCAGCCCCAGGGACACTGAAGCTTTCTTT. Encoded protein: CASSPRDTEAFF.

V gene TRBV6-5 combines with J gene TRBJ1-4; no firm D call. In germline, CDR1 is MNHEY, CDR2 SVGAGI. V lost 0 bases and J lost 6, with 11 bases in between. CDR3 size: 15 residues. The CDR3 DNA sequence: TGTGCCAGCAGTTACTCGAGGAGAAGTGATGAAAAACTGTTTTTT. As protein: CASSYSRRSDEKLFF.

CDR3 protein: CASGLTVQETQYF. Written as DNA, the CDR3 is TGCGCCAGCGGTTTGACAGTCCAAGAGACCCAGTACTTC. The rearrangement links TRBV10-2 to TRBJ2-5, with D maybe TRBD1 (5 bases). Germline V gene lookup returns CDR1 WSHSY and CDR2 SAAADI. V was pared by 8 bases and J by 1 base, with 11 bases between. This CDR3 is 13 amino acids long.

The chain combines TRBV27 with TRBJ1-5, with 8 bases that match TRBD1. V lost 11 bases, J lost 3 bases, and 9 bases stayed unmatched. This CDR3 contains 14 residues. From germline, CDR1 is MNHEY and CDR2 SMNVEV (reference sequence). CDR3 region: CASSPGGVNQPQHF. For the CDR3, the DNA is TGTGCCTCATCTCCAGGGGGCGTCAATCAGCCCCAGCATTTT.

V and J are TRBV6-1 and TRBJ2-7; TRBD1 matches at 8 bases. Germline V lookup: CDR1 MNHNS, CDR2 SASEGT. The CDR3 sequence is 14 residues long. The ends lost 6 bases at V and 2 bases at J; junction bases unmatched: 6. The DNA of the CDR3 is TGTGCCAGCAGCACAGGGGGTGCCACCTACGAGCAGTACTTC. Protein product: CASSTGGATYEQYF.

The CDR3 DNA reads TGTGCCAGCAGCCGCTGGACTAGCGGGGCTGTAGATACGCAGTATTTT. Protein product: CASSRWTSGAVDTQYF. The V and J genes are TRBV5-6 and TRBJ2-3; 12 bases fit TRBD2. This CDR3 is built from 16 residues. V lost 4 bases to trimming and J lost 5 bases; unmatched junction nucleotides: 8. Germline V gives CDR1 SGHDT, CDR2 YYEEEE.

This chain joins TRBV15 and TRBJ1-1, with D possibly being TRBD1 (5 bases). This CDR3 region has 13 residues. The V gene lost 6 bases and the J gene lost 5 bases, with 13 bases spanning the gap. CDR1 and CDR2 from the germline V gene are LNHNV and YYDKDF (reference sequence). The CDR3 nucleotides read TGTGCCACCAGGAATTTGGGGGGAACTGAAGCTTTCTTT. It encodes CATRNLGGTEAFF. The entire variable domain, with the rest obtained from reference TRBV15 and TRBJ1-1, is as follows: DAMVIQNPRYQVTQFGKPVTLSCSQTLNHNVMYWYQQKSSQAPKLLFHYYDKDFNNEADTPDNFQSRRPNTSFCFLDIRSPGLGDTAMYLCATRNLGGTEAFFGQGTRLTVV.

The chain is built from TRBV10-1 and TRBJ1-1, with 7 bases matching TRBD1. Unmatched junction bases numbered 6, after V lost 0 bases and J lost 8 bases. The CDR3 runs 14 residues. Germline V gene sequence: CDR1 WNHNN, CDR2 SYGVQD (reference sequence). Here the CDR3 DNA reads TGCGCCAGCAGTGAGTCCGGGACAGAGAACGAAGCTTTCTTT. Translating it yields CASSESGTENEAFF.

V gene TRBV27 combines with J gene TRBJ1-4, with D uncertain. Germline CDR1 reads MNHEY; CDR2 reads SMNVEV (reference sequence). CDR3 length equals 14 residues. Trimming shortened V by 3 bases and J by 4 bases, and 9 bases separated the two germline ends. This CDR3 reads CASSLQALNEKLFF. CDR3 nucleotides: TGTGCCAGCAGTTTGCAGGCACTTAATGAAAAACTGTTTTTT.

As DNA, the CDR3 is TGTGCCAGCAGCTTAACTAGCGGGGGTCCAAACGAGCAGTACTTC. Translated, it gives CASSLTSGGPNEQYF. The gene calls are TRBV5-4 and TRBJ2-7; TRBD2 matches 11 bases. With 2 bases clipped from V and 5 bases from J, the junction kept 6 bases outside the gene matches. The CDR3 consists of 15 residues. Germline V gene sequence: CDR1 SGHNT, CDR2 YYREEE (reference sequence). The full variable domain, in which reference TRBV5-4 and TRBJ2-7 provide the parts outside the CDR3, is ETGVTQSPTHLIKTRGQQVTLRCSSQSGHNTVSWYQQALGQGPQFIFQYYREEENGRGNFPPRFSGLQFPNYSSELNVNALELDDSALYLCASSLTSGGPNEQYFGPGTRLTVT.